These 31 T cell receptor beta chains were sequenced from one sample in a study of monozygotic twins with inflammatory bowel disease. TCRdb reanalyzed the 5' RACE reads, giving one entry per CDR3 protein sequence and no DNA. The sample totals about 210,000 distinct CDR3 sequences. The sequenced sample was blood. These receptors were collected from a human donor with ulcerative colitis or Crohn's disease, or a healthy co-twin of an affected twin (not recorded which).

V gene TRBV2 combines with J gene TRBJ1-2. The CDR3 is 12 amino acids. CDR1 SNHLY and CDR2 FYNNEI come from the germline V gene. This chain's CDR3 is CASSRNRGGYTF.

This CDR3 reads CASSLGDGSDYEQYF. The chain couples TRBV7-6 to TRBJ2-7. This CDR3 has 15 amino acids. CDR1 is SGHVS and CDR2 is FNYEAQ in the germline V gene.

The V call is TRBV5-1, the J call TRBJ1-4; there is no DNA to check the TCRdb D call of TRBD1. Per the germline V gene, CDR1 is SGHRS and CDR2 is YFSETQ. This CDR3 is 14 amino acids long. CDR3 residues: CASSPGQGSEKLFF.

V usage is TRBV12-3 or TRBV12-4 and J usage is TRBJ1-2; TCRdb lists TRBD1, though no DNA is available to test this call. The CDR3 is made up of 15 amino acids. The CDR3 region is CASSRTASSNYGYTF.

The rearrangement uses TRBV5-1 and TRBJ1-1; the TCRdb call, TRBD1, lacks DNA for checking. This CDR3 has 14 amino acids. Germline lookup yields CDR1 SGHRS and CDR2 YFSETQ. The CDR3 reads CASSRQGEKTEAFF.

The chain uses TRBV2 and TRBJ1-6. CDR1 is SNHLY, CDR2 FYNNEI, per germline. The CDR3 totals 13 residues. This CDR3 is CASSEGVGSPLHF.

The chain uses TRBV20-1 and TRBJ2-5; the D gene TCRdb calls, TRBD2, cannot be checked with no DNA. CDR3 length equals 16 residues. The germline gives CDR1 DFQATT, CDR2 SNEGSKA (reference sequence). This CDR3 reads CSASTGTSGGLETQYF.

The gene calls are TRBV19 and TRBJ2-1; TCRdb lists TRBD1, though no DNA is available to test this call. Germline V gene sequence: CDR1 LNHDA, CDR2 SQIVND (reference sequence). The CDR3 contains 15 residues. CDR3: CASSKGQGASNEQFF.

The rearrangement uses TRBV5-5 and TRBJ2-1; there is no DNA to check the TCRdb D call of TRBD1. The CDR3 runs to 15 residues. CDR1 and CDR2 (germline): SGHKS, YYEKEE (reference sequence). This CDR3 reads CASSLGQGRGYEQFF.

The chain couples TRBV28 to TRBJ2-5; TCRdb designates TRBD1, a call that cannot be tested without DNA. CDR1 is MDHEN, CDR2 SYDVKM, per germline. The CDR3 is made up of 14 amino acids. CDR3 residues: CASSSGGNQETQYF.

This chain connects TRBV12-3 or TRBV12-4 to TRBJ1-2. This CDR3 comprises 14 residues. This CDR3 is CASTRGLPNYGYTF.

The gene calls are TRBV20-1 and TRBJ1-1; TCRdb selects TRBD1, and the lack of DNA leaves this call unchecked. The CDR3 extends over 11 amino acids. The germline V gene encodes CDR1 DFQATT and CDR2 SNEGSKA (reference sequence). The CDR3 protein is CSAPSNTEAFF.

The CDR3 spells CASRMNTEAFF. V is TRBV5-1 and J is TRBJ1-1. The CDR3 contains 11 residues. Germline CDR1 reads SGHRS; CDR2 reads YFSETQ.

The chain has TRBV20-1 and TRBJ1-5; the D call of TRBD1 rests on TCRdb alone, since no DNA is present to check it. Germline V lookup: CDR1 DFQATT, CDR2 SNEGSKA (reference sequence). CDR3 length: 15 residues. CDR3 in amino acids: CSAADRGSGNQPQHF.

V usage is TRBV6-5 and J usage is TRBJ1-1. Germline CDR1 reads MNHEY; CDR2 reads SVGAGI. This CDR3 spans 15 amino acids. CDR3 sequence: CASSYSAAVNTEAFF.

This chain links TRBV3-1 with TRBJ1-2. CDR3 length: 13 amino acids. CDR1 is LGHDT, CDR2 YNNKEL, per germline (reference sequence). The CDR3 reads CASSQVMSGGYTF. The entire variable domain, with the rest obtained from reference TRBV3-1 and TRBJ1-2, is as follows: DTAVSQTPKYLVTQMGNDKSIKCEQNLGHDTMYWYKQDSKKFLKIMFSYNNKELIINETVPNRFSPKSPDKAHLNLHINSLELGDSAVYFCASSQVMSGGYTFGSGTRLTVV.

The J gene is TRBJ1-4, the V gene TRBV5-6; absent DNA, TCRdb's TRBD1 call cannot be checked. CDR3 length: 17 residues. Per the germline V gene, CDR1 is SGHDT and CDR2 is YYEEEE. The CDR3: CASSLAVRAGTDEKLFF.

The chain uses TRBV12-3 or TRBV12-4 and TRBJ2-2; TCRdb lists TRBD2, though no DNA is available to test this call. There are 17 residues in the CDR3. CDR3 region: CASSWAWTGSNTGELFF.

The chain combines TRBV5-1 with TRBJ1-1. CDR1 is SGHRS, CDR2 YFSETQ, per germline. The CDR3 spans 15 residues. CDR3 loop: CASSLATQQNTEAFF.

The chain is built from TRBV20-1 and TRBJ1-1; TCRdb reports TRBD1, a call that lacks DNA to check it against. The CDR3 spans 13 residues. Germline V gene lookup returns CDR1 DFQATT and CDR2 SNEGSKA (reference sequence). This CDR3 is CSASRGNGARAFF.

J is TRBJ2-1 and V is TRBV7-8; TCRdb outputs TRBD2, but without DNA this stays unchecked. Germline V gives CDR1 SGHVS, CDR2 FQNEAQ. CDR3 size: 17 residues. This CDR3 is CASSLGRAAGAYNEQFF.

J is TRBJ1-1 and V is TRBV4-1; TCRdb gives TRBD1 as the D gene, but with no DNA this cannot be confirmed. Germline lookup yields CDR1 MGHRA and CDR2 YSYEKL. CDR3 length: 16 residues. CDR3 loop: CASSHLPGQARTEAFF.

J is TRBJ1-1 and V is TRBV5-6; TCRdb's assignment of TRBD1 cannot be checked, as there is no DNA. Germline loops: CDR1 SGHDT, CDR2 YYEEEE. There are 11 residues in the CDR3. CDR3: CASSAGGRAFF.

This chain joins TRBV12-5 and TRBJ1-2; TCRdb's D gene call, TRBD1, goes unchecked for lack of DNA. This CDR3 has 14 amino acids. Germline loops: CDR1 LGHNT, CDR2 FRNRAP. CDR3 protein: CASGLPGPLYGYTF.

The J gene is TRBJ2-7, the V gene TRBV18; TCRdb's D gene call, TRBD1, goes unchecked for lack of DNA. Germline CDR1 KGHSH, CDR2 LQKENI. CDR3 length: 15 amino acids. CDR3 residues: CASSLGTGNTYEQYF. Full variable domain (remainder filled in from reference TRBV18 and TRBJ2-7): NAGVMQNPRHLVRRRGQEARLRCSPMKGHSHVYWYRQLPEEGLKFMVYLQKENIIDESGMPKERFSAEFPKEGPSILRIQQVVRGDSAAYFCASSLGTGNTYEQYFGPGTRLTVT.

The chain combines TRBV24-1 with TRBJ2-1; checking the TCRdb D call of TRBD2 is not possible without DNA. Looked up from germline, CDR1 is KGHDR and CDR2 is SFDVKD. The CDR3 is 16 amino acids. The chain's CDR3 is CATSDPLAPVFNEQFF.

CDR3: CASSPSMRTGSPLHF. The chain recombines TRBV7-9 with TRBJ1-6. CDR3 length equals 15 residues. CDR1 SEHNR and CDR2 FQNEAQ come from the germline V gene (reference sequence).

The chain carries TRBV20-1 and TRBJ1-2; TCRdb's D call of TRBD1 is untestable without DNA. Germline V gene data show CDR1 as DFQATT and CDR2 as SNEGSKA (reference sequence). The CDR3 has 15 residues. The CDR3 reads CSAGGTGGAPGGYTF.

This chain uses TRBV5-1 with TRBJ2-1; the D gene TCRdb calls, TRBD2, cannot be checked with no DNA. CDR3 size: 15 residues. Germline V gene sequence: CDR1 SGHRS, CDR2 YFSETQ. This CDR3 is CASIQGASGGSEQFF.

The V call is TRBV5-8, the J call TRBJ2-7; the D call of TRBD1 rests on TCRdb alone, since no DNA is present to check it. Per germline, CDR1 SGHTS and CDR2 YDEGEE. The CDR3 is 14 residues long. The CDR3 loop is CASISLTGPYEQYF.

The CDR3 is CSAQTGRGTTNEKLFF. This sequence joins TRBV20-1 and TRBJ1-4; TCRdb gives TRBD1 as the D gene, but with no DNA this cannot be confirmed. Germline V gene data show CDR1 as DFQATT and CDR2 as SNEGSKA (reference sequence). CDR3 size: 16 residues.